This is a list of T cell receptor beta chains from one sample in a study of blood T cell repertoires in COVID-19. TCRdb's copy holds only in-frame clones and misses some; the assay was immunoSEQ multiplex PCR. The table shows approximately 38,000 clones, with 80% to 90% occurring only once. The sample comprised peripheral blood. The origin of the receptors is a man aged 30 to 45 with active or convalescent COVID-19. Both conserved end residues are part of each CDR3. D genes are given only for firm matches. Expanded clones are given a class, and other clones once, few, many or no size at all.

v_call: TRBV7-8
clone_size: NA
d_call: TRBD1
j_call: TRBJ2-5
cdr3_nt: TGTGCCAGCAGCGACCGGGACAGGGGAGGCCAAGAGACCCAGTACTTC
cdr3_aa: CASSDRDRGGQETQYF

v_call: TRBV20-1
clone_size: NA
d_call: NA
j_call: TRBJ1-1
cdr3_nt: TGCAGTGCTAGTCCATCGGGAAACACTGAAGCTTTCTTT
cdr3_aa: CSASPSGNTEAFF

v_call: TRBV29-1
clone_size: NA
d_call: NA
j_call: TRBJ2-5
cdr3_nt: TGCAGCGTTGGGGGTTGGGGGGCCCAGTACTTC
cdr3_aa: CSVGGWGAQYF

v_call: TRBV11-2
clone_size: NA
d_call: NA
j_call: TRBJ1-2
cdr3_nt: TGTGCCAGCAGTTTAGGCCACGTTCAGGGTTTCGGCTACACCTTC
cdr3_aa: CASSLGHVQGFGYTF

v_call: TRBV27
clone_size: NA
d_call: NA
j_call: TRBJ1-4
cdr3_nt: TGTGCCAGCAGTTTCGCGGGGGCACAAGAAAAACTGTTTTTT
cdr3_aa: CASSFAGAQEKLFF

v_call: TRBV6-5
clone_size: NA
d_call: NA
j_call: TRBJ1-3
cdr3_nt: TGTGCCAGCAGTTTATCTGGAAACACCATATATTTT
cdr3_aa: CASSLSGNTIYF

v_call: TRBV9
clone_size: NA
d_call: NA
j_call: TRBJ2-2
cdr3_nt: TGTGCCAGCAGCGAGGAGACGCGGACCGGGGAGCTGTTTTTT
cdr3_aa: CASSEETRTGELFF

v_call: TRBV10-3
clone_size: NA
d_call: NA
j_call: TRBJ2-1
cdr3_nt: TGTGCCATCAGTGTAGAATTAGGCGGCAATGAGCAGTTCTTC
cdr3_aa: CAISVELGGNEQFF

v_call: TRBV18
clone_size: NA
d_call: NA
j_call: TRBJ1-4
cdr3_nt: TGTGCCAGCTCACCAGGCAGGGGAAACGAAAAACTGTTTTTT
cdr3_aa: CASSPGRGNEKLFF

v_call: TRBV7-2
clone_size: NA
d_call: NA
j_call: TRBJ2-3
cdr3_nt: TGTGCCAGCAGCTTAGAAGGGGCTGAAAGGAAGGATACGCAGTATTTT
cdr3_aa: CASSLEGAERKDTQYF

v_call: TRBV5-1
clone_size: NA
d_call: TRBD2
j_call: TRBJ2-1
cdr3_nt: TGCGCCAGCAGCCCCCCTAGCGGGAGAAACAATGAGCAGTTCTTC
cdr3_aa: CASSPPSGRNNEQFF

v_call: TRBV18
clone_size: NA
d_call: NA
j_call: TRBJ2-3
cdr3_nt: TGTGCCAGCTCACCACCATCGGGGGGCGACGTGGGAGATACGCAGTATTTT
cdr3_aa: CASSPPSGGDVGDTQYF

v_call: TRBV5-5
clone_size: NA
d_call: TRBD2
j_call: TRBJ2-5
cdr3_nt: TGTGCCAGCAGCCTGGGACTAGCGCACCAAGAGACCCAGTACTTC
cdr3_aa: CASSLGLAHQETQYF

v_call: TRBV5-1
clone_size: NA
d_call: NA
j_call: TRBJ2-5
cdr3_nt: TGCGCCAGCAGCTTGGCCCTTTTAGAGACCCAGTACTTC
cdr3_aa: CASSLALLETQYF

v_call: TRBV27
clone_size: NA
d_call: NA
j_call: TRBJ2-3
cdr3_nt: TGTGCCAGTGGTCCTTGGACTACCAGCACAGATACGCAGTATTTT
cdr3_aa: CASGPWTTSTDTQYF

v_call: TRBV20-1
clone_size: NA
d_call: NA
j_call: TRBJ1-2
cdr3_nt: TGCAGTGGTAAAAACTTCTATGGCTACACCTTC
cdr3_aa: CSGKNFYGYTF

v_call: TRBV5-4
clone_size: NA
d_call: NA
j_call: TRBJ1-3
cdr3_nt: TGTGCCAGCAGCCGTGGAAACACCATATATTTT
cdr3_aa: CASSRGNTIYF

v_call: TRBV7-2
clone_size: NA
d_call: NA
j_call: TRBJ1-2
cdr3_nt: TGTGCCAGCAGCTTAACCGGGACACTCATACGGGTCTATGGCTACACCTTC
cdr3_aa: CASSLTGTLIRVYGYTF

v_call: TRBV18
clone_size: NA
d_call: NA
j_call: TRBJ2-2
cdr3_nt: TGTGCCAGCTCGCGTCTAGCGCTTACTAACACCGGGGAGCTGTTTTTT
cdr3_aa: CASSRLALTNTGELFF

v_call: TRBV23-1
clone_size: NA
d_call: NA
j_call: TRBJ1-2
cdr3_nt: TGCGCCAGCAGTCCCCTCCGGGGAGGCTACACCTTC
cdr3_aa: CASSPLRGGYTF

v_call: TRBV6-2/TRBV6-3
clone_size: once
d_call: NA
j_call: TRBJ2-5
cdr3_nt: TGTGCCAGCAGTTACTATGACAGCCAAGAGACCCAGTACTTC
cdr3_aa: CASSYYDSQETQYF

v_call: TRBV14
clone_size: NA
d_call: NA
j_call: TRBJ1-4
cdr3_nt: TGTGCCAGCAGCCAAGATCTGGGGGGAAAACTGTTTTTT
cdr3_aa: CASSQDLGGKLFF

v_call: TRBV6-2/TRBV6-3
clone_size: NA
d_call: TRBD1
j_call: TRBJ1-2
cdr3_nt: TGTGCCAGCAGTTCCGCCGGGACAGGGGCCTATGGCTACACCTTC
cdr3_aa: CASSSAGTGAYGYTF

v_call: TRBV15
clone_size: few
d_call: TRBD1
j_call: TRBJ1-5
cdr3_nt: TGTGCCACCAGCGGAACAGACAGGGGCCATAATCAGCCCCAGCATTTT
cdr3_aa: CATSGTDRGHNQPQHF